This passage covers 22 T cell receptor beta chains from one sample sequenced in a study of T cells in Graves' hyperthyroidism and ophthalmopathy. RNA transcripts served as the template for amplifying TCR beta CDR3 regions. The study used the HTBI primer set for a first-round RT-PCR of the TCR CDR3. TCRdb re-analysed the multiplex PCR reads in MiXCR, keeping a single row per CDR3 protein. The sample has hundreds of thousands of distinct CDR3 sequences, approximately 16% seen once; the top ten hold 15% to 20%. The source material was blood. These receptors were obtained from a woman aged 18-30 years with Graves' hyperthyroidism.

This clonotype came up many times. The chain couples TRBV6-1 to TRBJ2-7; 7 bases agree with TRBD1. From germline, CDR1 is MNHNS and CDR2 SASEGT. J lost 0 bases, V lost 6 bases, and 5 bases had no gene match. The CDR3 length is 14 residues. The DNA for the CDR3 is TGTGCCAGCAGACCCGGGACAGTCTCCTACGAGCAGTACTTC. Encoded protein: CASRPGTVSYEQYF.

This clonotype came up many times. The V call is TRBV5-1, the J call TRBJ1-3; maybe TRBD1 (5 bases). Germline lookup yields CDR1 SGHRS and CDR2 YFSETQ. V lost 4 bases to trimming and J lost 1 base, with 15 bases between them. The CDR3 sequence is 16 residues long. CDR3 coding DNA: TGCGCCAGCAGCCCCCTCGACAGAGCGTCTGGAAACACCATATATTTT. Amino acids: CASSPLDRASGNTIYF. Supplemented by reference TRBV5-1 and TRBJ1-3, the full variable domain reads KAGVTQTPRYLIKTRGQQVTLSCSPISGHRSVSWYQQTPGQGLQFLFEYFSETQRNKGNFPGRFSGRQFSNSRSEMNVSTLELGDSALYLCASSPLDRASGNTIYFGEGSWLTVV.

This clonotype was seen at least ten times. The rearrangement joins TRBV6-2 or TRBV6-3 to TRBJ2-3; D may match TRBD1 or TRBD2 (6 bases each). The CDR3 totals 15 residues. Germline assignment: CDR1 MNHEY and CDR2 SVGEGT. V was trimmed by 6 bases and J by 4 bases, leaving 17 bases between them. The CDR3 loop is CASRTGVAVSDTQYF. CDR3 sequence (DNA): TGTGCCAGCAGGACAGGCGTAGCGGTCTCAGATACGCAGTATTTT.

In regard to this clonotype: This clone may be a read error of a much larger clone one base away. CDR3 sequence reads: CASSPDVGYSYTF. Written as DNA, the CDR3 is TGTGCCAGCAGCCCAGACGTTGGCTATAGCTACACCTTC. The V call is TRBV12-3 or TRBV12-4, the J call TRBJ1-2, with unresolved D. CDR3 length: 13 residues.

This clonotype appeared a few times. The V and J genes are TRBV29-1 and TRBJ2-5, with D maybe TRBD1 (7 bases). Per the germline V gene, CDR1 is SQVTM and CDR2 is ANQGSEA. V lost 6 bases and J 0 bases, leaving 14 bases between the germline ends. The CDR3 spans 14 residues. CDR3 loop: CSVGLRGDQETQYF. In nucleotides, the CDR3 is TGCAGCGTCGGCCTCAGGGGGGACCAAGAGACCCAGTACTTC.

This clonotype was counted ten times or more. The junction does not match germline at one end; this may be a read error. The chain couples TRBV20-1 to TRBJ2-2; D perhaps matches TRBD2 (6 bases). The germline V gene has CDR1 DFQATT and CDR2 SNEGSKA (reference sequence). The CDR3 contains 15 residues. This chain's CDR3 is CSARVGGASTGELFF. CDR3 nucleotide sequence: TGCAGTGCCAGAGTCGGCGGGGCGAGCACCGGGGAGCTGTTTTTT.

Ten or more counts support this clonotype. The chain joins TRBV5-5 to TRBJ2-1; 7 bases map to TRBD2. The V gene end was trimmed by 3 bases and the J gene end by 5 bases; junction bases not matched to a gene: 5. The CDR3 is 14 residues long. Germline CDR1 and CDR2: SGHKS and YYEKEE (reference sequence). CDR3 sequence: CASSSAGLDNEQFF. In nucleotides, the CDR3 is TGTGCCAGCAGCTCAGCGGGGCTCGACAATGAGCAGTTCTTC.

The gene calls are TRBV18 and TRBJ1-6, with a tentative D call TRBD1 (6 bases). The CDR3 covers 16 residues. Germline lookup yields CDR1 KGHSH and CDR2 LQKENI. The germline V and J ends were trimmed by 3 bases and 6 bases, with 15 bases remaining between them. Here the CDR3 reads CASSPFLWTANSPLHF. For the CDR3, the DNA is TGTGCCAGCTCACCTTTTCTCTGGACAGCTAATTCACCCCTCCACTTT.

The chain recombines TRBV5-8 with TRBJ2-7, with 13 nucleotides matching TRBD2. V dropped 4 bases and J dropped 0; count of bases not matched to a gene: 7. The CDR3 covers 17 residues. CDR1 is SGHTS, CDR2 YDEGEE, per germline. The CDR3 DNA follows: TGTGCCAGCAGCGCCACCGGGACTAGCGGGGCCTCCTACGAGCAGTACTTC. Translated: CASSATGTSGASYEQYF.

This clonotype occurred a few times. The chain links TRBV3-1 to TRBJ2-5; tentatively, D is TRBD2 (6 bases). The V end was cut by 5 bases, the J end by 9 bases, with 19 bases between. Germline CDR1 and CDR2: LGHDT and YNNKEL (reference sequence). The CDR3 sequence is 14 residues long. CDR3 sequence: CASSSLARQGAQYF. CDR3 DNA sequence: TGTGCCAGCAGCTCACTAGCCCGCCAAGGAGCCCAGTACTTC.

This chain links TRBV12-5 with TRBJ2-5; TRBD2 matches at 9 bases. The V and J ends lost 0 bases and 5 bases, in that order; junction bases with no gene match: 13. CDR1 is LGHNT and CDR2 is FRNRAP in the germline V gene. The CDR3 runs to 18 residues. The chain's CDR3 is CASGLVRTSETPGETQYF. As DNA, the CDR3 is TGTGCTAGTGGTTTGGTACGGACTAGCGAAACCCCCGGGGAGACCCAGTACTTC.

The chain employs TRBV5-1 and TRBJ1-1, with D possibly matching TRBD1 (6 bases). From germline, CDR1 is SGHRS and CDR2 YFSETQ. The CDR3 length is 16 residues. V lost 0 bases and J 0 bases, leaving 12 bases between the germline ends. DNA of the CDR3: TGCGCCAGCAGCTTGGTGCGGGGGACAATGAACACTGAAGCTTTCTTT. Protein product: CASSLVRGTMNTEAFF.

This clonotype was seen at least ten times. CDR3: CASSEGQGGNEKLFF. CDR3 nucleotide sequence: TGTGCCAGTAGTGAAGGACAGGGGGGGAATGAAAAACTGTTTTTT. The chain recombines TRBV19 with TRBJ1-4, with 10 bases matching TRBD1. CDR1 is LNHDA, CDR2 SQIVND, per germline (reference sequence). The V and J ends lost 5 bases and 5 bases, in that order; junction bases with no gene match: 5. The CDR3 contains 15 residues. The full variable domain, completed using reference TRBV19 and TRBJ1-4, is DGGITQSPKYLFRKEGQNVTLSCEQNLNHDAMYWYRQDPGQGLRLIYYSQIVNDFQKGDIAEGYSVSREKKESFPLTVTSAQKNPTAFYLCASSEGQGGNEKLFFGSGTQLSVL.

On this clonotype itself: Mismatch with germline at one junction end may stem from a read error. The chain joins TRBV3-1 to TRBJ1-6; 8 bases fit TRBD1. There are 14 residues in the CDR3. CDR1 is LGHDT, CDR2 YNNKEL, per germline (reference sequence). The CDR3 spells CASSPYRGNSHLHF. The CDR3 coding sequence is TGTGCCAGCAGCCCATACAGGGGGAATTCACACCTCCACTTT.

The chain recombines TRBV30 with TRBJ1-2; D possibly corresponds to TRBD1 (5 bases). Germline V gives CDR1 GTSNPN, CDR2 SVGIG (reference sequence). Trimming shortened V by 2 bases and J by 13 bases, and 14 bases separated the two germline ends. The CDR3 is 11 residues long. For the CDR3, the DNA is TGTGCCTGGAGTATAAAGAAAGGGGCCACCTTC. Translating it yields CAWSIKKGATF.

Of note for this clonotype: Relative to the germline gene, one junction end is altered; a read error may explain this. J is TRBJ2-5 and V is TRBV7-2; 8 bases line up with TRBD1. The CDR3 contains 12 residues. The germline CDR1 and CDR2 sequences are SGHTA and FQGNSA. CDR3 sequence (DNA): TGTGCCGGCAGCTCTTCGACAGGGGCCAAGTACTTC. Protein product: CAGSSSTGAKYF.

V gene TRBV27 combines with J gene TRBJ1-6, with D uncertain. V dropped 2 bases and J dropped 7 bases, with 12 bases sitting between them. Looked up from germline, CDR1 is MNHEY and CDR2 is SMNVEV (reference sequence). The CDR3 has 15 amino acids. The CDR3 region has the DNA TGTGCCAGCAGTTTAGTATGGCAGAAAAATTCACCCCTCCACTTT. Its translation: CASSLVWQKNSPLHF.

The chain uses TRBV4-3 and TRBJ2-7; possibly TRBD1 for D (6 bases). V lost 0 bases and J 2 bases, leaving 14 bases between the germline ends. This CDR3 is 16 amino acids long. Germline-derived CDR1 and CDR2 are LGHNA and YSLEER. As DNA, the CDR3 is TGCGCCAGCAGCCAAGAGGGGACAACCGGGACCTACGAGCAGTACTTC. This encodes CASSQEGTTGTYEQYF.

This clonotype was found many times. The chain joins TRBV24-1 to TRBJ2-7; a possible D gene is TRBD2 (6 bases). V lost 4 bases to trimming and J lost 5 bases, with 8 bases between them. The germline gives CDR1 KGHDR, CDR2 SFDVKD. The CDR3 extends over 12 amino acids. CDR3 amino acids: CATSERGDEQYF. CDR3 DNA: TGTGCCACCAGTGAGCGGGGCGACGAGCAGTACTTC.

This clonotype was observed many times. The chain couples TRBV12-3 or TRBV12-4 to TRBJ1-6; D remains ambiguous. The CDR3 length is 14 residues. Trimming stripped 1 base from V and 7 bases from J, with 8 bases between. The CDR3 DNA reads TGTGCCAGCAGTTTAGTAGGGATGAATTCACCCCTCCACTTT. Amino acid sequence: CASSLVGMNSPLHF.

The table lists this clonotype with many counts. J is TRBJ1-6 and V is TRBV18; D may be TRBD1 (5 bases). The CDR3 sequence is 14 residues long. The germline gives CDR1 KGHSH, CDR2 LQKENI. V was shortened by 3 bases and J by 10 bases, with 13 bases between the two germline ends. The CDR3 loop is CASSPTASESPLHF. In DNA, the CDR3 is TGTGCCAGCTCACCGACAGCCTCAGAGTCACCCCTCCACTTT.

This chain links TRBV7-9 with TRBJ2-4, with 7 positions matching TRBD1. The CDR3 extends over 15 amino acids. V dropped 8 bases and J dropped 2; count of bases not matched to a gene: 9. The germline V gene encodes CDR1 SEHNR and CDR2 FQNEAQ (reference sequence). The CDR3 sequence: CASAQPGGSKNIQYF. In DNA, the CDR3 is TGTGCCAGCGCCCAACCAGGGGGATCCAAAAACATTCAGTACTTC.